These 16 T cell receptor beta chains were sequenced from one sample in a study of cytomegalovirus exposure and HLA in healthy donors. 60 Vbeta and 13 Jbeta primers were used in PCR. Method: immunoSEQ multiplex PCR; TCRdb's copy keeps in-frame clones and lacks some. This table holds 50,000 to 60,000 clones, 73% found once. The sample was PBMCs. These receptors all come from a man between 18 and 29 years old in good health and CMV-seronegative.

This sequence joins TRBV7-2 and TRBJ1-1; no firm D call. V lost 1 base, J lost 4 bases, and 10 bases lay in between. There are 14 residues in the CDR3. Germline V lookup: CDR1 SGHTA, CDR2 FQGNSA. The CDR3 nucleotides are TGTGCCAGCAGCTTAGTTTCGGGGTCCACTGAAGCTTTCTTT. Translated, it gives CASSLVSGSTEAFF.

The rearrangement links TRBV11-2 to TRBJ1-1, with a possible D match to TRBD1 (5 bases). CDR3 length: 13 amino acids. V was pared by 5 bases and J by 0 bases, with 7 bases between. Per germline, CDR1 SGHAT and CDR2 FQNNGV. Here the CDR3 reads CASSTTVNTEAFF. In DNA, the CDR3 is TGTGCCAGCAGCACGACAGTGAACACTGAAGCTTTCTTT.

The CDR3 loop reads CASKSGRAAETQYF. The CDR3 DNA reads TGTGCCAGCAAGAGCGGGAGGGCCGCGGAGACCCAGTACTTC. The chain uses TRBV28 and TRBJ2-5; 10 bases line up with TRBD2. Trimming at V came to 7 bases and at J to 5 bases, leaving 7 bases not matched to a gene. Germline CDR1 is MDHEN and CDR2 is SYDVKM. The CDR3 consists of 14 residues.

This chain links TRBV1 with TRBJ1-1; the table's D call, TRBD1, was not checked against the DNA. TRBV1 is shown as a pseudogene. This CDR3 has 15 amino acids. The CDR3 is CTSSQPQGRDTEAFF. For the CDR3, the DNA is TGCACCAGCAGCCAGCCACAGGGGCGGGACACTGAAGCTTTCTTT.

This clone appeared a few times. The chain employs TRBV25-1 and TRBJ2-5; no clear D. The germline V gene encodes CDR1 MGHDK and CDR2 SYGVNS. Trimming removed 5 bases from V and 1 base from J, with 11 bases in between. The CDR3 runs to 14 residues. The CDR3 is CASSRLESQETQYF. The CDR3 DNA is TGTGCCAGCAGTCGGTTAGAATCCCAAGAGACCCAGTACTTC.

Worth noting for this clone: Other DNA sequences in this sample translate to the same CDR3. The rearrangement links TRBV28 to TRBJ1-2; no reliable D call. In germline, CDR1 is MDHEN, CDR2 SYDVKM. The CDR3 consists of 12 residues. V was cut by 3 bases and J by 5 bases, with 7 bases left in between. CDR3: CASSLSPYGYTF. CDR3 DNA: TGTGCCAGCAGTTTGTCCCCGTATGGCTACACCTTC.

The chain recombines TRBV7-9 with TRBJ1-1; 8 positions agree with TRBD1. The CDR3 is made up of 16 amino acids. Germline V CDR1 and CDR2: SEHNR, FQNEAQ (reference sequence). V lost 1 base to trimming and J lost 1 base; unmatched junction nucleotides: 5. The CDR3 loop reads CASSLGPGGPNTEAFF. The DNA for the CDR3 is TGTGCCAGCAGCTTAGGGCCAGGGGGCCCGAACACTGAAGCTTTCTTT.

J is TRBJ2-7 and V is TRBV5-4, with TRBD2 matching over 11 bases. The V and J ends lost 3 bases and 5 bases, in that order; junction bases with no gene match: 13. CDR3 size: 17 residues. Germline CDR1 reads SGHNT; CDR2 reads YYREEE (reference sequence). CDR3 in DNA: TGTGCCAGCAGCTCCAACCCCACTAGCGGGAGAATCCACGAGCAGTACTTC. Its translation is CASSSNPTSGRIHEQYF.

The CDR3 sequence is CASANTATNEKLFF. The CDR3 DNA reads TGTGCCAGCGCCAACACAGCAACTAATGAAAAACTGTTTTTT. The J gene is TRBJ1-4, the V gene TRBV18; no reliable D call. V lost 8 bases, J lost 0 bases, and 10 bases lay in between. This CDR3 is 14 amino acids long. Germline V CDR1 and CDR2: KGHSH, LQKENI.

The chain joins TRBV4-2 to TRBJ2-1; 9 bases agree with TRBD2. Germline V lookup: CDR1 LGHNA, CDR2 YNFKEQ. This CDR3 spans 17 amino acids. The V and J ends lost 0 bases and 5 bases, in that order; junction bases with no gene match: 8. CDR3 DNA: TGTGCCAGCAGCCAAGAGTGGGCGGGAGGGTTAAACAATGAGCAGTTCTTC. Translating it yields CASSQEWAGGLNNEQFF.

This rearrangement joins TRBV6-6 to TRBJ2-1; 9 nucleotides agree with TRBD1. This CDR3 spans 16 amino acids. The germline gives CDR1 MNHNY, CDR2 SVGAGI (reference sequence). V lost 2 bases and J lost 3; bases outside the gene matches: 5. CDR3 region: CASSYPEDRGYNEQFF. The CDR3 DNA reads as TGTGCCAGCAGTTACCCGGAGGACAGGGGCTACAATGAGCAGTTCTTC.

This chain connects TRBV28 to TRBJ2-7; D remains unclear. Between the trimmed V and J ends, which lost 4 bases and 3 bases, there was a span of 7 bases. Germline values: CDR1 MDHEN, CDR2 SYDVKM. The CDR3 is 12 residues long. The CDR3 nucleotides read TGTGCCAGCAGTTCCCCCCTCTACGAGCAGTACTTC. Residues: CASSSPLYEQYF.

The rearrangement links TRBV7-2 to TRBJ1-2; D ambiguous. The CDR3 is made up of 11 amino acids. V lost 2 bases and J 7 bases, leaving 5 bases between the germline ends. CDR1 is SGHTA and CDR2 is FQGNSA in the germline V gene. The CDR3 loop is CASSLSVGYTF. The CDR3 nucleotides are TGTGCCAGCAGCTTATCCGTTGGCTACACCTTC.

The chain is built from TRBV9 and TRBJ2-5, with 7 bases lining up with TRBD1. This CDR3 is 15 amino acids long. Germline V lookup: CDR1 SGDLS, CDR2 YYNGEE. The trim removed 4 bases at V and 1 base at J, leaving 7 bases unmatched. The CDR3 loop is CASSTPTGFQETQYF. CDR3 sequence (DNA): TGTGCCAGCAGCACCCCGACAGGGTTCCAAGAGACCCAGTACTTC.

J is TRBJ1-5 and V is TRBV15; tentative D call: TRBD1 (6 bases). CDR1 is LNHNV, CDR2 YYDKDF, per germline (reference sequence). The CDR3 totals 15 residues. Deletions cut 1 base from V and 6 bases from J, with 13 bases between. The CDR3 DNA is TGTGCCACCAGCAGAGTGGGGCAGGGGAGTCAGCCCCAGCATTTT. The encoded protein is CATSRVGQGSQPQHF. Together with reference TRBV15 and TRBJ1-5, the CDR3 gives the full variable domain: DAMVIQNPRYQVTQFGKPVTLSCSQTLNHNVMYWYQQKSSQAPKLLFHYYDKDFNNEADTPDNFQSRRPNTSFCFLDIRSPGLGDTAMYLCATSRVGQGSQPQHFGDGTRLSIL.

The J gene is TRBJ2-5, the V gene TRBV29-1; D is perhaps TRBD1 (6 bases). The CDR3 contains 16 residues. Germline V gives CDR1 SQVTM, CDR2 ANQGSEA. Trimming cost V 5 bases and J 2 bases, with 21 bases left between them. The chain's CDR3 is CSVSNPADSLQETQYF. As DNA, the CDR3 is TGCAGCGTTTCGAATCCGGCGGACAGTCTTCAAGAGACCCAGTACTTC.